This TCR beta chain derives from a study of cytomegalovirus exposure and HLA in healthy donors. The study, taken as a whole, reports: It was reported that the classifier diagnosed cytomegalovirus status with high specificity and sensitivity in both the original and validation cohorts.

Both 60 Vbeta primers and 13 Jbeta primers went into the PCR. Methods used by the authors: As a later analysis found, there were 78 million or so unique TCR beta chains, of which some 10 million were shared. Sequenced by immunoSEQ multiplex PCR; TCRdb stores in-frame clones only, minus some. V and J calls and clone size are given by that table; D and trimming were obtained from the DNA. The repertoire includes more than 100,000 clones, roughly 66% of them detected once, and more than 1.5% sits in the top ten. About this clone: Its matching antigen is unknown.

The CDR3 is 15 amino acids. The germline V gene encodes CDR1 SGDLS and CDR2 YYNGEE. V was pared by 3 bases and J by 4 bases, with 16 bases between. This chain joins TRBV9 and TRBJ1-2; D is perhaps TRBD1 (6 bases). The TCR originated in a man between 18 and 29 years old in good health and CMV-seronegative. The sample comprised PBMCs. Here the CDR3 DNA reads TGTGCCAGCAGCGGGGGAGTGGGGGCTCGCTATGGCTACACCTTC. This codes for CASSGGVGARYGYTF.